This TCR beta chain was recorded in a study of blood T cell repertoires in COVID-19. Assay used: immunoSEQ multiplex PCR; TCRdb lists only in-frame clones, some missing. The sample contains approximately 250,000 clones, roughly 86% of which appear only once. Germline loops: CDR1 KGHSH, CDR2 LQKENI. The CDR3 totals 14 residues. Trimming cost V 3 bases and J 7 bases; bases outside gene matches: 3. The V gene is TRBV18, the J gene TRBJ1-6; 7 nucleotides align to TRBD1. The source material was peripheral blood. This receptor was identified in a man aged 35-49 years with active or convalescent COVID-19. CDR3 nucleotide sequence: TGTGCCAGCTCACCGGGACAGCTGAATTCACCCCTCCACTTT. This encodes CASSPGQLNSPLHF.